These 24 T cell receptor beta chains came from one sample sequenced in a study of cytomegalovirus exposure and HLA in healthy donors. The PCR used 60 Vbeta and 13 Jbeta primers. Sequencing used immunoSEQ multiplex PCR; TCRdb keeps in-frame clones, though not all of them. The sample consists of about 63,000 clones, roughly 84% of them appearing once. Sequencing was performed on PBMCs. Receptors were obtained from a woman aged 25 to 45 in good health and CMV-seronegative.

The CDR3 DNA sequence: TGTGCCAGCAGTCCCTGGACAGGCTACGAGCAGTACTTC. It specifies CASSPWTGYEQYF. V usage is TRBV27 and J usage is TRBJ2-7; TRBD1 agrees at 7 bases. Germline loops: CDR1 MNHEY, CDR2 SMNVEV (reference sequence). CDR3 length: 13 residues. V lost 5 bases and J lost 3; bases outside the gene matches: 4.

A few counts support this clone. The chain recombines TRBV11-3 with TRBJ2-1; 10 bases map to TRBD2. Germline V gene data show CDR1 as SGHNT and CDR2 as YENEEA. The CDR3 is 16 residues long. With 3 bases clipped from V and 10 bases from J, the junction kept 12 bases outside the gene matches. The CDR3, as DNA: TGTGCCAGCAGCTTTATTAGGGCTAGCGGGGGTAGGGAGCAGTTCTTC. This gives the protein CASSFIRASGGREQFF.

The DNA of the CDR3 is TGTGCCAGCAGCCCGCGGACTAGCGGGAGGATCTACAATGAGCAGTTCTTC. It is translated as CASSPRTSGRIYNEQFF. The gene calls are TRBV5-4 and TRBJ2-1; 14 bases map to TRBD2. The CDR3 covers 17 residues. V lost 4 bases, J lost 3 bases, and 6 bases stayed unmatched. Germline CDR1 and CDR2: SGHNT and YYREEE (reference sequence). The whole variable domain, filled in from reference TRBV5-4 and TRBJ2-1, reads ETGVTQSPTHLIKTRGQQVTLRCSSQSGHNTVSWYQQALGQGPQFIFQYYREEENGRGNFPPRFSGLQFPNYSSELNVNALELDDSALYLCASSPRTSGRIYNEQFFGPGTRLTVL.

The chain couples TRBV6-6 to TRBJ1-2, with TRBD1 matching 7 bases. From germline, CDR1 is MNHNY and CDR2 SVGAGI (reference sequence). Unmatched junction bases numbered 3, after V lost 2 bases and J lost 6 bases. CDR3 length: 13 residues. CDR3 residues: CASSYTGDDGYTF. The CDR3, as DNA: TGTGCCAGCAGTTACACAGGGGACGATGGCTACACCTTC.

V gene TRBV5-1 combines with J gene TRBJ1-4; the D gene is possibly TRBD1 (6 bases). Trimming removed 4 bases at V and 7 bases at J, with 17 bases between. CDR1 and CDR2 (germline): SGHRS, YFSETQ. The CDR3 covers 15 residues. The DNA for the CDR3 is TGCGCCAGCAGCAAGACAGGCGCTACGGGTGAAAAACTGTTTTTT. Translation: CASSKTGATGEKLFF. The complete variable domain, with remaining parts taken from reference TRBV5-1 and TRBJ1-4, reads KAGVTQTPRYLIKTRGQQVTLSCSPISGHRSVSWYQQTPGQGLQFLFEYFSETQRNKGNFPGRFSGRQFSNSRSEMNVSTLELGDSALYLCASSKTGATGEKLFFGSGTQLSVL.

The chain joins TRBV19 to TRBJ2-1, with 12 bases lining up with TRBD2. The CDR3 has 20 amino acids. The V and J ends lost 3 bases and 2 bases, in that order; junction bases with no gene match: 14. CDR1 LNHDA and CDR2 SQIVND come from the germline V gene (reference sequence). The DNA of the CDR3 is TGTGCCAGTAGTATTCAGGCTAGCGGGAGGGCTCCGATCCCCTACAATGAGCAGTTCTTC. Encoded protein: CASSIQASGRAPIPYNEQFF.

The chain couples TRBV10-3 to TRBJ1-2, with D hard to call. Per germline, CDR1 ENHRY and CDR2 SYGVKD. Between the trimmed V and J ends, which lost 6 bases and 4 bases, there was a span of 24 bases. CDR3 size: 17 residues. DNA of the CDR3: TGTGCCATCAGCCCCGCGGGTCCCCCAGGTACCCCCTATGGCTACACCTTC. Amino acids: CAISPAGPPGTPYGYTF.

The J gene is TRBJ1-1, the V gene TRBV19, with D maybe TRBD1 (5 bases). Between the trimmed V and J ends, which lost 8 bases and 4 bases, there was a span of 20 bases. The CDR3 extends over 15 amino acids. CDR1 is LNHDA, CDR2 SQIVND, per germline (reference sequence). CDR3 sequence: CASSPLGGGGTEAFF. In DNA form, the CDR3 reads TGTGCCAGTTCCCCTTTGGGGGGGGGAGGCACTGAAGCTTTCTTT.

The V call is TRBV30, the J call TRBJ2-2; 8 bases map to TRBD1. J gave up 4 bases and V 8 bases, and 15 bases lay outside the gene matches. The CDR3 extends over 16 amino acids. Germline CDR1 and CDR2: GTSNPN and SVGIG (reference sequence). In DNA, the CDR3 is TGTGCCGGGGACCGGGACAGGTTCGCTGGCACCGGGGAGCTGTTTTTT. Translated: CAGDRDRFAGTGELFF. Together with reference TRBV30 and TRBJ2-2, the CDR3 gives the full variable domain: SQTIHQWPATLVQPVGSPLSLECTVEGTSNPNLYWYRQAAGRGLQLLFYSVGIGQISSEVPQNLSASRPQDRQFILSSKKLLLSDSGFYLCAGDRDRFAGTGELFFGEGSRLTVL.

The chain recombines TRBV5-1 with TRBJ2-1; tentatively, D is TRBD2 (7 bases). Germline V gene data show CDR1 as SGHRS and CDR2 as YFSETQ. V was clipped by 0 bases and J by 3 bases, with 19 bases between them. This CDR3 region has 18 residues. CDR3 in amino acids: CASSLGVGGGASYNEQFF. DNA of the CDR3: TGCGCCAGCAGCTTGGGTGTCGGTGGGGGGGCGAGCTACAATGAGCAGTTCTTC.

The J gene is TRBJ1-4, the V gene TRBV6-8; perhaps TRBD1 as D (6 bases). The germline V and J ends were trimmed by 10 bases and 10 bases, with 19 bases remaining between them. This CDR3 is built from 13 residues. Looked up from germline, CDR1 is MNHGY and CDR2 is SAAAGT. The DNA for the CDR3 is TGTGCCACCAACTTGGGGGGCGGGGGAAAACTGTTTTTT. It yields the protein CATNLGGGGKLFF.

The chain uses TRBV5-1 and TRBJ1-6; 7 nucleotides agree with TRBD1. The CDR3 contains 16 residues. Germline CDR1 and CDR2: SGHRS and YFSETQ. V lost 1 base and J lost 8; bases outside the gene matches: 9. The CDR3 reads CASSLRAGGDDSPLHF. In nucleotides, the CDR3 is TGCGCCAGCAGCTTGAGGGCAGGGGGAGATGATTCACCCCTCCACTTT.

This rearrangement joins TRBV2 to TRBJ2-2, with a tentative D call TRBD1 (6 bases). The CDR3 consists of 16 residues. Germline CDR1 is SNHLY and CDR2 is FYNNEI. V was trimmed by 5 bases and J by 1 base, leaving 14 bases between them. For the CDR3, the DNA is TGTGCCAGCAGTCCACGCAGGGGCGTGAACACCGGGGAGCTGTTTTTT. This translates into CASSPRRGVNTGELFF.

Only one count was recorded for this clone. This sequence joins TRBV4-3 and TRBJ1-2; D is undetermined. Per germline, CDR1 LGHNA and CDR2 YSLEER. Trimming removed 0 bases from V and 8 bases from J, with 10 bases in between. The CDR3 totals 13 residues. The CDR3 sequence: CASSQEYTGGYTF. CDR3 sequence (DNA): TGCGCCAGCAGCCAAGAATATACGGGGGGCTACACCTTC.

V usage is TRBV7-2 and J usage is TRBJ2-3, with 11 bases lining up with TRBD2. The CDR3 is 16 residues long. V was clipped by 1 base and J by 7 bases; unmatched bases: 7. Germline V gives CDR1 SGHTA, CDR2 FQGNSA. This CDR3 is CASSLVLAGDANTQYF. The CDR3 nucleotides are TGTGCCAGCAGCTTAGTACTAGCGGGGGACGCCAATACGCAGTATTTT.

This sequence joins TRBV7-9 and TRBJ1-5, with 8 bases matching TRBD1. The CDR3 runs 14 residues. The J segment lost 7 bases and the V segment lost 4 bases, leaving 6 bases of the junction unmatched. Germline V gives CDR1 SEHNR, CDR2 FQNEAQ (reference sequence). The CDR3: CASSSRGPEQPQHF. CDR3 bases: TGTGCCAGCAGCTCCAGGGGGCCGGAGCAGCCCCAGCATTTT.

This clone was picked up one time. The chain employs TRBV9 and TRBJ1-1; the match to TRBD1 covers 8 bases. Germline CDR1 SGDLS, CDR2 YYNGEE. The V segment lost 3 bases and the J segment 1 base; nucleotides outside the gene matches: 2. The CDR3 contains 14 residues. This chain's CDR3 is CASSAGTGNTEAFF. Here the CDR3 DNA reads TGTGCCAGCAGCGCCGGGACAGGGAACACTGAAGCTTTCTTT.

The chain carries TRBV9 and TRBJ1-1; perhaps TRBD1 as D (6 bases). Per germline, CDR1 SGDLS and CDR2 YYNGEE. V was trimmed by 3 bases and J by 1 base, leaving 13 bases between them. The CDR3 has 15 amino acids. The CDR3 bases are TGTGCCAGCAGCGCCTATCAACAGGGGAACACTGAAGCTTTCTTT. Its protein product is CASSAYQQGNTEAFF.

V gene TRBV7-2 combines with J gene TRBJ2-2; D is possibly TRBD2 (6 bases). The CDR3 loop spans 16 amino acids. Germline V CDR1 and CDR2: SGHTA, FQGNSA. Trimming left V 1 base short and J 4 bases short, with 13 bases between. The chain's CDR3 is CASSLEIQGGTGELFF. The CDR3 bases are TGTGCCAGCAGCTTAGAAATCCAGGGAGGCACCGGGGAGCTGTTTTTT.

A few counts support this clone. This chain joins TRBV10-3 and TRBJ2-1; TRBD2 agrees at 10 bases. The CDR3 is made up of 17 amino acids. Looked up from germline, CDR1 is ENHRY and CDR2 is SYGVKD. V trimming: 2 bases; J trimming: 3 bases; junction bases outside the gene matches: 7. The chain's CDR3 is CAISEHTSGVLYNEQFF. CDR3 sequence (DNA): TGTGCCATCAGTGAGCATACTAGCGGGGTCCTCTACAATGAGCAGTTCTTC.

V is TRBV4-1 and J is TRBJ1-5, with D uncertain. CDR1 is MGHRA, CDR2 YSYEKL, per germline. The V end lost 4 bases, the J end lost 4 bases, and 14 bases lay between the germline ends. This CDR3 has 15 residues. This chain's CDR3 is CASSLNGLPNQPQHF. DNA of the CDR3: TGCGCCAGCAGCCTTAACGGGTTACCTAATCAGCCCCAGCATTTT.

V and J are TRBV7-9 and TRBJ1-1, with D tentatively TRBD1 (6 bases). The V end lost 0 bases, the J end lost 2 bases, and 13 bases lay between the germline ends. This CDR3 contains 16 residues. CDR1 and CDR2 from the germline V gene are SEHNR and FQNEAQ (reference sequence). CDR3 nucleotides: TGTGCCAGCAGCTTAGCGGGGGGGGCGCGAAACACTGAAGCTTTCTTT. It codes for CASSLAGGARNTEAFF.

The CDR3 loop reads CASSTERSRRTDTQYF. CDR3 sequence (DNA): TGTGCCAGTAGTACCGAGAGGTCCCGGCGGACAGATACGCAGTATTTT. The rearrangement joins TRBV19 to TRBJ2-3; D call uncertain. V was cut by 4 bases and J by 3 bases, with 17 bases left in between. CDR1 is LNHDA and CDR2 is SQIVND in the germline V gene (reference sequence). This CDR3 is built from 16 residues.

In its sample, this clone was seen a few times. This chain links TRBV19 with TRBJ2-2; D is uncertain. The germline CDR1 and CDR2 sequences are LNHDA and SQIVND (reference sequence). The CDR3 totals 15 residues. The V gene lost 6 bases and the J gene lost 1 base, with 12 bases spanning the gap. The CDR3, as DNA: TGTGCCAGTAGCCCGGTCAACCGGAACACCGGGGAGCTGTTTTTT. This gives the protein CASSPVNRNTGELFF.